One and the same sample provided the 18 T cell receptor beta chains below, sequenced in a study of T-cell reconstitution after alpha-beta-depleted transplantation in children. Unique molecular identifiers featured in how the TCRbeta library was prepared. One entry per CDR3 protein, called by TCRdb with MiXCR from the PCR reads. The data contain 200,000 to 300,000 distinct CDR3 sequences, 9.5% to 15% of them singletons. The sample in question was PBMCs from the stem cell graft donor, obtained from the stem cell graft. These receptors came from a human donor who donated a stem cell graft to a child with acute lymphoblastic leukemia.

This clonotype was seen at least ten times. The chain carries TRBV3-1 and TRBJ2-7; tentatively, D is TRBD1 or TRBD2 (6 bases each). Trimming cost V 1 base and J 4 bases, with 8 bases left between them. Germline loops: CDR1 LGHDT, CDR2 YNNKEL (reference sequence). The CDR3 sequence is 13 residues long. In DNA form, the CDR3 reads TGTGCCAGCAGCCAAGGGGGGGCATACGAGCAGTACTTC. Amino acids: CASSQGGAYEQYF.

The table lists this clonotype with many counts. The CDR3 DNA is TGCGCCAGCAGCCCGGGCTGGGCTGGACAGCTCTCTGGAAACACCATATATTTT. Encoded protein: CASSPGWAGQLSGNTIYF. The chain carries TRBV5-1 and TRBJ1-3; D is perhaps TRBD1 (6 bases). In germline, CDR1 is SGHRS, CDR2 YFSETQ. With 4 bases removed from V and 0 bases from J, the gap between germline ends came to 20 bases. This CDR3 is 18 amino acids long.

This clonotype was recorded many times. V gene TRBV13 combines with J gene TRBJ2-7; the D gene is possibly TRBD1 (5 bases). CDR3 length: 13 residues. Germline CDR1 is PRHDT and CDR2 is FYEKMQ (reference sequence). Trimming removed 4 bases from V and 3 bases from J, with 10 bases in between. The CDR3 spells CASSSGHVYEQYF. The CDR3 nucleotides read TGTGCCAGCAGCTCCGGACATGTCTACGAGCAGTACTTC.

The chain uses TRBV7-2 and TRBJ1-6, with 8 bases that match TRBD1. Per the germline V gene, CDR1 is SGHTA and CDR2 is FQGNSA. The CDR3 contains 15 residues. The junction had 11 bases not matched to a gene; V was cut back by 9 bases and J by 7 bases. The CDR3 is CASIAGTGVNSPLHF. CDR3 nucleotides: TGTGCCAGTATCGCAGGGACAGGAGTAAATTCACCCCTCCACTTT. The full variable domain, in which reference TRBV7-2 and TRBJ1-6 provide the parts outside the CDR3, is GAGVSQSPSNKVTEKGKDVELRCDPISGHTALYWYRQSLGQGLEFLIYFQGNSAPDKSGLPSDRFSAERTGGSVSTLTIQRTQQEDSAVYLCASIAGTGVNSPLHFGNGTRLTVT.

At least ten counts were recorded for this clonotype. V gene TRBV7-8 combines with J gene TRBJ2-7, with 9 positions matching TRBD2. The CDR3 is 16 amino acids. Germline trimming cut 1 base from V and 4 bases from J; bases unmatched to any gene: 8. Looked up from germline, CDR1 is SGHVS and CDR2 is FQNEAQ. The CDR3 bases are TGTGCCAGCAGCTTAGAGCCTAGCGGGGCTACTTACGAGCAGTACTTC. Its translation is CASSLEPSGATYEQYF.

Many counts were recorded for this clonotype. The chain recombines TRBV15 with TRBJ2-7, with TRBD2 as a possible D gene (5 bases). The CDR3 length is 13 residues. CDR1 and CDR2 from the germline V gene are LNHNV and YYDKDF (reference sequence). Trimming cost V 0 bases and J 6 bases, with 9 bases left between them. The CDR3, as DNA: TGTGCCACCAGCAGAGATTGGGAGAGCGAGCAGTACTTC. Protein product: CATSRDWESEQYF.

The rearrangement uses TRBV6-2 or TRBV6-3 and TRBJ2-7; weak D call: TRBD1 (5 bases). The CDR3 length is 17 residues. Trimming took 2 bases from V and 0 from J, leaving 17 bases between them. Germline V gene sequence: CDR1 MNHEY, CDR2 SVGEGT. The CDR3 DNA follows: TGTGCCAGCAGTTACAGTACCACCGGACAAAACTCCTACGAGCAGTACTTC. This encodes CASSYSTTGQNSYEQYF.

The V and J genes are TRBV7-8 and TRBJ1-4; 7 nucleotides match TRBD1. This CDR3 comprises 15 residues. V trimming: 4 bases; J trimming: 8 bases; junction bases outside the gene matches: 10. Per germline, CDR1 SGHVS and CDR2 FQNEAQ. This chain's CDR3 is CASSSLQGIREKLFF. CDR3 DNA sequence: TGTGCCAGCAGCTCATTACAGGGGATTAGGGAAAAACTGTTTTTT.

This clonotype has only a few counts. The J gene is TRBJ1-6, the V gene TRBV20-1; D perhaps matches TRBD1 (6 bases). The CDR3 has 15 amino acids. Trimming took off 1 base at V and 11 bases at J, with 18 bases between the two ends. Germline lookup yields CDR1 DFQATT and CDR2 SNEGSKA (reference sequence). The CDR3 DNA follows: TGCAGTGCTAGAGCGGGCCAGGGGTACGGGACACCCCTCCACTTT. Its translation is CSARAGQGYGTPLHF.

The chain carries TRBV5-6 and TRBJ1-6, with TRBD1 as a possible D gene (5 bases). This CDR3 has 14 amino acids. The V gene's germline CDR1 is SGHDT and CDR2 YYEEEE. Trimming shortened V by 3 bases and J by 8 bases, and 12 bases separated the two germline ends. The chain's CDR3 is CASSWTMPYSPLHF. The CDR3 coding sequence is TGTGCCAGCAGCTGGACAATGCCCTATTCACCCCTCCACTTT.

The sample holds many counts of this clonotype. The chain recombines TRBV9 with TRBJ2-2; 8 positions agree with TRBD1. The germline V gene has CDR1 SGDLS and CDR2 YYNGEE. This CDR3 contains 15 residues. Trimming removed 3 bases from V and 2 bases from J; junction bases left unmatched: 3. For the CDR3, the DNA is TGTGCCAGCAGCGAGGACAGGGCTAACACCGGGGAGCTGTTTTTT. It yields the protein CASSEDRANTGELFF.

This clonotype was seen ten or more times. J is TRBJ1-2 and V is TRBV6-5, with D perhaps matching TRBD1 (6 bases). The germline V gene has CDR1 MNHEY and CDR2 SVGAGI. V was pared by 6 bases and J by 8 bases, with 22 bases between. The CDR3 spans 15 residues. The CDR3 nucleotides are TGTGCCAGCAGGAGCTGGGGGTGGGACAACCCAGGCTACACCTTC. It is translated as CASRSWGWDNPGYTF.

A remark on this clonotype: Just one base apart from a much larger clone, this may be a read error. The chain recombines TRBV20-1 with TRBJ2-7; no firm D call. This CDR3 is built from 14 residues. Per germline, CDR1 DFQATT and CDR2 SNEGSKA (reference sequence). The CDR3 DNA is TGCAGTGCCTCCGGCGCGGAAAGCTCCTGCGAGCAGTACTTC. Translated, it gives CSASGAESSCEQYF.

This clonotype has at least ten counts. The chain combines TRBV6-6 with TRBJ1-2, with unresolved D. The CDR3 totals 11 residues. Trimming took off 2 bases at V and 6 bases at J, with 4 bases between the two ends. Germline V gene data show CDR1 as MNHNY and CDR2 as SVGAGI (reference sequence). This CDR3 is CASSYNDGYTF. DNA of the CDR3: TGTGCCAGCAGTTACAATGATGGCTACACCTTC.

Many counts were recorded for this clonotype. The chain is built from TRBV19 and TRBJ2-2; D possibly corresponds to TRBD1 (5 bases). Germline V gene sequence: CDR1 LNHDA, CDR2 SQIVND (reference sequence). This CDR3 comprises 16 residues. The ends were cut back, 7 bases at V and 1 base at J, with 16 bases in the middle. The CDR3 DNA is TGTGCCAGTACCTTGGGGCTGGGGATGAACACCGGGGAGCTGTTTTTT. Its translation: CASTLGLGMNTGELFF.

This clonotype was observed at least ten times. V and J are TRBV7-9 and TRBJ2-2; 11 bases agree with TRBD2. This CDR3 has 15 residues. Trimming took 5 bases from V and 3 from J; bases not matched to a gene: 2. Germline CDR1 is SEHNR and CDR2 is FQNEAQ (reference sequence). The DNA for the CDR3 is TGTGCCAGCAGCGTGACTAGCGGGGACACCGGGGAGCTGTTTTTT. It translates to CASSVTSGDTGELFF.

This clonotype was observed many times. V usage is TRBV18 and J usage is TRBJ2-2; 8 bases map to TRBD2. Trimming took 0 bases from V and 4 from J; bases not matched to a gene: 4. The CDR3 is 16 residues long. Germline V gives CDR1 KGHSH, CDR2 LQKENI. CDR3 in DNA: TGTGCCAGCTCACCACCCCGGGAGGGCATCACCGGGGAGCTGTTTTTT. Translating it yields CASSPPREGITGELFF.

This clonotype was counted many times. The CDR3 here is CSVGGGGYNEQFF. Written as DNA, the CDR3 is TGCAGCGTTGGGGGAGGGGGGTACAATGAGCAGTTCTTC. The V call is TRBV29-1, the J call TRBJ2-1, with D possibly being TRBD2 (7 bases). Per germline, CDR1 SQVTM and CDR2 ANQGSEA. Trimming took off 4 bases at V and 4 bases at J, with 11 bases between the two ends. CDR3 length: 13 residues.